The clone carrying this T cell receptor beta chain was picked up a small number of times. No antigen is known for it. Healthy Caucasians made up all donors. This specimen belongs to a study of identical twins. General observations from the study: Partly confounded zero-insertion analyses could result from invariant MAIT and iNKT cells. Models underestimated TCR alpha sharing (out-of-frame) in monozygotic twins.

Germline values: CDR1 MNHNS, CDR2 SASEGT. V lost 6 bases, J lost 2 bases, and 5 bases stayed unmatched. This CDR3 has 14 residues. Template switching supplied a universal primer site; unique molecular identifiers were carried on the cDNA. MiXCR was run by TCRdb on the 5' RACE reads, yielding one entry per CDR3 protein. The sample includes about 470,000 distinct CDR3 sequences, 20% to 25% seen only once; the top ten take over 2.5%. Another study also made use of these data, one on T cells expressing NK-cell markers.

The J gene is TRBJ2-3, the V gene TRBV6-1, with TRBD1 identical over 7 bases. The receptor comes from a woman in her late teens or twenties in good health. The source material was CD4+ T cells sorted from blood. The CDR3 region has the DNA TGTGCCAGCAGACAGGGGTGGAACACAGATACGCAGTATTTT. It translates to CASRQGWNTDTQYF.